Listed here are 21 T cell receptor beta chains from one sample, sequenced in a study of T cells in Graves' hyperthyroidism and ophthalmopathy. The CDR3 regions of TCR beta were amplified from RNA transcripts. Primed by the HTBI set, a first-round RT-PCR was run on the TCR CDR3. Each CDR3 protein gets one entry after TCRdb re-called the multiplex PCR reads with MiXCR. This sample has about 300,000 distinct CDR3 sequences, with 13% found just once. The sample comprised blood. All receptors derive from a woman aged 25-40 years with Graves' hyperthyroidism that later progressed to Graves' ophthalmopathy.

This rearrangement joins TRBV4-3 to TRBJ2-3, with 7 bases identical to TRBD2. CDR3 length equals 17 residues. Trimming at V came to 3 bases and at J to 2 bases, leaving 11 bases not matched to a gene. CDR1 LGHNA and CDR2 YSLEER come from the germline V gene. Written as DNA, the CDR3 is TGCGCCAGCAGCCAGGCCACTAGCGACCTGAACACAGATACGCAGTATTTT. The encoded protein is CASSQATSDLNTDTQYF.

The sample holds many counts of this clonotype. The gene calls are TRBV18 and TRBJ1-2; 7 bases are a match to TRBD1. With 2 bases clipped from V and 4 bases from J, the junction kept 7 bases outside the gene matches. Germline V gives CDR1 KGHSH, CDR2 LQKENI. CDR3 size: 15 residues. The CDR3, as DNA: TGTGCCAGCTCACCAGGAGGGGGCGAATTCTATGGCTACACCTTC. Amino acid sequence: CASSPGGGEFYGYTF. Full variable domain (missing parts from reference TRBV18 and TRBJ1-2): NAGVMQNPRHLVRRRGQEARLRCSPMKGHSHVYWYRQLPEEGLKFMVYLQKENIIDESGMPKERFSAEFPKEGPSILRIQQVVRGDSAAYFCASSPGGGEFYGYTFGSGTRLTVV.

This clonotype has ten or more counts. This rearrangement joins TRBV9 to TRBJ2-7, with a tentative D call TRBD2 (5 bases). V was shortened by 4 bases and J by 0 bases, with 8 bases between the two germline ends. The CDR3 has 13 residues. CDR1 is SGDLS, CDR2 YYNGEE, per germline. CDR3 in DNA: TGTGCCAGCAGCACGGGGAACTCCTACGAGCAGTACTTC. Translated, it gives CASSTGNSYEQYF.

Concerning this clonotype itself: The conserved phenylalanine or tryptophan is not found at the CDR3 terminus, so this likely reflects a read error. This chain uses TRBV6-9 with TRBJ1-1; 7 positions match TRBD1. The CDR3 contains 15 residues. V lost 3 bases and J lost 1; bases outside the gene matches: 5. Germline CDR1 MNHGY, CDR2 SVAAGI. The CDR3 region has the DNA TGTGCCAGCAGTTACGGGGACAGTTCGAACACTGAAGCTTTCCTT. Translation: CASSYGDSSNTEAFL.

There are many counts of this clonotype. The chain links TRBV9 to TRBJ2-7; no reliable D call. In germline, CDR1 is SGDLS, CDR2 YYNGEE. V lost 0 bases and J 7 bases, leaving 11 bases between the germline ends. This CDR3 is 13 amino acids long. CDR3 DNA: TGTGCCAGCAGCGTAGACGCCTTTAGGGAGCAGTACTTC. It yields the protein CASSVDAFREQYF.

V and J are TRBV27 and TRBJ2-2; TRBD2 matches at 14 bases. J was trimmed by 8 bases and V by 3 bases; bases with no gene match: 8. Germline CDR1 is MNHEY and CDR2 is SMNVEV (reference sequence). The CDR3 has 17 residues. In DNA, the CDR3 is TGTGCCAGCAGTTTCCGGGGACTAGCGGGAGTTCGAGGGGAGCTGTTTTTT. Translated: CASSFRGLAGVRGELFF.

This clonotype was seen repeatedly, ten times or more. J is TRBJ2-2 and V is TRBV7-2; D possibly corresponds to TRBD1 (5 bases). CDR3 length equals 15 residues. Trimming shortened V by 5 bases and J by 7 bases, and 17 bases separated the two germline ends. Per the germline V gene, CDR1 is SGHTA and CDR2 is FQGNSA. As DNA, the CDR3 is TGTGCCAGCAGCCCCCGTAGGAGTAGGGGCGGGGAGCTGTTTTTT. This gives the protein CASSPRRSRGGELFF.

This clonotype appeared many times. The genes are TRBV7-8 and TRBJ2-7; D uncertain. The CDR3 runs to 15 residues. Trimming pared 5 bases from V and 1 base from J, leaving 15 bases between. Germline V gives CDR1 SGHVS, CDR2 FQNEAQ. The DNA of the CDR3 is TGTGCCAGCAGCCCCGTAGCCTTTCCGTCCTACGAGCAGTACTTC. It specifies CASSPVAFPSYEQYF.

V and J are TRBV28 and TRBJ2-7, with 8 nucleotides matching TRBD1. Germline V gene sequence: CDR1 MDHEN, CDR2 SYDVKM. The CDR3 extends over 15 amino acids. V lost 2 bases and J lost 3; bases outside the gene matches: 6. The CDR3 sequence is CASSLPDRAYYEQYF. In nucleotides, the CDR3 is TGTGCCAGCAGTTTACCGGACAGGGCATACTACGAGCAGTACTTC.

In its sample, this clonotype was seen many times. V and J are TRBV19 and TRBJ2-1; a weak D match, TRBD2 (5 bases). Germline V lookup: CDR1 LNHDA, CDR2 SQIVND (reference sequence). The CDR3 consists of 15 residues. V lost 3 bases, J lost 3 bases, and 12 bases lay in between. This CDR3 reads CASSIAGEGYNEQFF. The CDR3 DNA sequence: TGTGCCAGTAGTATCGCGGGCGAAGGCTACAATGAGCAGTTCTTC. Based on the CDR3 plus reference TRBV19 and TRBJ2-1, the full variable domain is DGGITQSPKYLFRKEGQNVTLSCEQNLNHDAMYWYRQDPGQGLRLIYYSQIVNDFQKGDIAEGYSVSREKKESFPLTVTSAQKNPTAFYLCASSIAGEGYNEQFFGPGTRLTVL.

This clonotype has at least ten counts. The chain links TRBV7-3 to TRBJ2-3, with D tentatively TRBD1 or TRBD2 (6 bases each). Germline CDR1 SGHTA, CDR2 FQGTGA. Trimming took 4 bases from V and 1 from J, leaving 15 bases between them. The CDR3 runs 16 residues. The CDR3 protein is CASSSRGAAGTDTQYF. The CDR3, as DNA: TGTGCCAGCAGCTCTAGGGGGGCGGCTGGCACAGATACGCAGTATTTT.

The V and J genes are TRBV2 and TRBJ2-6; a weak D match, TRBD1 (6 bases). Germline V CDR1 and CDR2: SNHLY, FYNNEI. There are 13 residues in the CDR3. Trimming took off 8 bases at V and 4 bases at J, with 9 bases between the two ends. CDR3 DNA: TGTGCCAGCGGGGGCACGGGGGCCAACGTCCTGACTTTC. This sequence encodes CASGGTGANVLTF.

This clonotype was counted many times. The genes are TRBV7-9 and TRBJ2-1, with 7 bases matching TRBD2. Unmatched junction bases numbered 9, after V lost 1 base and J lost 0 bases. There are 18 residues in the CDR3. Germline CDR1 SEHNR, CDR2 FQNEAQ (reference sequence). CDR3 coding DNA: TGTGCCAGCAGCTTAGTGGGAGGGGTCCTAAGCTCCTACAATGAGCAGTTCTTC. Residues: CASSLVGGVLSSYNEQFF.

This clonotype was recorded at least ten times. The J gene is TRBJ2-2, the V gene TRBV20-1; D gene ambiguous. Germline CDR1 DFQATT, CDR2 SNEGSKA (reference sequence). Trimming took off 3 bases at V and 4 bases at J, with 9 bases between the two ends. The CDR3 consists of 13 residues. The CDR3: CSARARFTGELFF. The DNA of the CDR3 is TGCAGTGCTAGGGCGAGATTCACCGGGGAGCTGTTTTTT.

This clonotype has only a few counts. Given a much more abundant clone one base away, this may be a read error. The rearrangement uses TRBV11-2 and TRBJ2-2, with 10 bases identical to TRBD1. J lost 6 bases, V lost 5 bases, and 3 bases had no gene match. The CDR3 runs to 14 residues. Germline CDR1 reads SGHAT; CDR2 reads FQNNGV. CDR3 nucleotide sequence: TGTGCCAGCAGCCGGGACAGGGGAGCCGGGGAGCTGTTTTTT. This translates into CASSRDRGAGELFF.

There are many counts of this clonotype. The chain couples TRBV30 to TRBJ1-2, with unresolved D. The CDR3 contains 15 residues. From germline, CDR1 is GTSNPN and CDR2 SVGIG (reference sequence). For the CDR3, the DNA is TGTGTCGTGGGGAGGGTCAGCTCTACTAACTATGGCTACACCTTC. This translates into CVVGRVSSTNYGYTF.

This clonotype was counted at least ten times. The chain carries TRBV15 and TRBJ2-4; the match to TRBD1 covers 7 bases. The germline V gene has CDR1 LNHNV and CDR2 YYDKDF (reference sequence). The CDR3 length is 13 residues. V lost 9 bases, J lost 3 bases, and 5 bases stayed unmatched. CDR3 in amino acids: CATGTGDKNIQYF. CDR3 nucleotides: TGTGCCACAGGAACAGGGGACAAAAACATTCAGTACTTC.

This clonotype appeared many times. V and J are TRBV13 and TRBJ2-7; 8 bases line up with TRBD2. Trimming removed 1 base from V and 6 bases from J; junction bases left unmatched: 5. This CDR3 region has 14 residues. Germline V gene sequence: CDR1 PRHDT, CDR2 FYEKMQ (reference sequence). The CDR3 protein is CASSLAGLAGEQYF. Written as DNA, the CDR3 is TGTGCCAGCAGCTTAGCCGGACTAGCAGGCGAGCAGTACTTC. The variable domain in full, completed from reference TRBV13 and TRBJ2-7, reads AAGVIQSPRHLIKEKRETATLKCYPIPRHDTVYWYQQGPGQDPQFLISFYEKMQSDKGSIPDRFSAQQFSDYHSELNMSSLELGDSALYFCASSLAGLAGEQYFGPGTRLTVT.

The V gene is TRBV5-1, the J gene TRBJ1-6; D gene unclear. V was pared by 0 bases and J by 10 bases, with 20 bases between. This CDR3 has 17 residues. Germline assignment: CDR1 SGHRS and CDR2 YFSETQ. This chain's CDR3 is CASSLVESAALGSPLHF. The CDR3 coding sequence is TGCGCCAGCAGCTTGGTGGAAAGCGCAGCCCTCGGGTCACCCCTCCACTTT.

This clonotype appeared once. This sequence joins TRBV11-3 and TRBJ2-7, with a tentative D call TRBD1 (6 bases). The CDR3 loop spans 16 amino acids. Germline values: CDR1 SGHNT, CDR2 YENEEA. Trimming took 0 bases from V and 3 from J, leaving 15 bases between them. This CDR3 reads CASSLERGPGDYEQYF. CDR3 bases: TGTGCCAGCAGCTTAGAACGTGGGCCAGGGGACTACGAGCAGTACTTC.

V is TRBV11-2 and J is TRBJ2-7, with 10 bases lining up with TRBD2. The CDR3 loop spans 18 amino acids. Trimming took 0 bases from V and 0 from J; bases not matched to a gene: 8. CDR1 and CDR2 (germline): SGHAT, FQNNGV. CDR3 in amino acids: CASSLDGDPSGSSYEQYF. The CDR3, as DNA: TGTGCCAGCAGCTTAGATGGGGACCCTAGCGGGAGCTCCTACGAGCAGTACTTC.